The 10 T cell receptor beta chains below all came from one sample that was sequenced in a study of T cell responses to AZD1222 COVID-19 vaccine. Generated by immunoSEQ multiplex PCR, the TCRdb table keeps only in-frame clones and is missing some. The sample holds some 180,000 clones, 88% seen once. The material sequenced was peripheral blood, taken on day 0 of AZD1222 vaccination. These receptors all come from an adult in good health.

This clone was picked up a small number of times. The chain combines TRBV12-3 or TRBV12-4 with TRBJ2-3; no clear D. V gave up 5 bases and J gave up 2 bases, with 5 bases separating them. The length of the CDR3 is 12 residues. CDR3 in amino acids: CASSLNTDTQYF. The CDR3 DNA is TGTGCCAGCAGTCTGAACACAGATACGCAGTATTTT.

The chain has TRBV9 and TRBJ2-1; 8 nucleotides match TRBD2. J lost 8 bases, V lost 7 bases, and 11 bases had no gene match. The CDR3 extends over 14 amino acids. CDR1 and CDR2 (germline): SGDLS, YYNGEE. The CDR3 sequence is CASSRSGMGYEQFF. CDR3 nucleotides: TGTGCCAGCTCTCGTAGCGGGATGGGTTATGAGCAGTTCTTC.

The V gene is TRBV28, the J gene TRBJ1-1; 7 bases agree with TRBD1. This CDR3 comprises 16 residues. Germline trimming cut 7 bases from V and 2 bases from J; bases unmatched to any gene: 13. Per germline, CDR1 MDHEN and CDR2 SYDVKM. The CDR3 loop is CASTRDRLNFNTEAFF. The CDR3 DNA sequence: TGTGCCAGCACCCGGGACAGACTAAATTTTAACACTGAAGCTTTCTTT.

In this sample, this clone turned up once. The V and J genes are TRBV7-6 and TRBJ1-1; no definite D call. The CDR3 runs to 16 residues. Germline CDR1 is SGHVS and CDR2 is FNYEAQ. V was clipped by 0 bases and J by 5 bases, with 16 bases between them. The CDR3 loop is CASSLAPTAMRTEAFF. In DNA, the CDR3 is TGTGCCAGCAGCTTAGCCCCTACAGCTATGAGGACTGAAGCTTTCTTT.

About this clone: The junction does not match germline at one end; this may be a read error. The chain employs TRBV2 and TRBJ2-1; D perhaps matches TRBD2 (6 bases). The CDR3 runs 17 residues. CDR1 is SNHLY and CDR2 is FYNNEI in the germline V gene. For the CDR3, the DNA is TGTGCCAGCAGGGAAGGGACTCCAACCGGGGGATACAATGAGCAGTTCTTC. It yields the protein CASREGTPTGGYNEQFF.

V is TRBV12-3 or TRBV12-4 and J is TRBJ1-2; perhaps TRBD1 as D (5 bases). V was shortened by 3 bases and J by 8 bases, with 13 bases between the two germline ends. The CDR3 consists of 13 residues. The chain's CDR3 is CASSFGGLGGYTF. The CDR3 DNA reads TGTGCCAGCAGTTTTGGGGGTCTAGGAGGCTACACCTTC.

The chain employs TRBV19 and TRBJ2-1, with a possible D match to TRBD2 (6 bases). The V end was cut by 6 bases, the J end by 5 bases, with 14 bases between. The CDR3 loop spans 14 amino acids. The V gene's germline CDR1 is LNHDA and CDR2 SQIVND (reference sequence). CDR3 sequence: CASSLLAAHNEQFF. CDR3 in DNA: TGTGCCAGTAGCCTCTTAGCGGCCCACAATGAGCAGTTCTTC.

This clone has just a few counts. CDR3 loop: CASSPSTGGYGYTF. DNA for the CDR3: TGCGCCAGCAGCCCTTCGACAGGGGGCTATGGCTACACCTTC. The genes are TRBV4-3 and TRBJ1-2; 9 nucleotides align to TRBD1. This CDR3 contains 14 residues. Trimming cost V 4 bases and J 4 bases; bases outside gene matches: 4. Germline-derived CDR1 and CDR2 are LGHNA and YSLEER.

CDR3 residues: CASSSGQGPSYEQYF. The CDR3 bases are TGTGCCAGCAGCAGCGGACAGGGCCCCTCCTACGAGCAGTACTTC. The chain joins TRBV7-8 to TRBJ2-7; 8 positions agree with TRBD1. The CDR3 loop spans 15 amino acids. CDR1 is SGHVS, CDR2 FQNEAQ, per germline. V lost 5 bases and J lost 0; bases outside the gene matches: 6.

The rearrangement joins TRBV24-1 to TRBJ2-1; TRBD1 matches at 10 bases. The CDR3 extends over 14 amino acids. V shed 9 bases and J 5 bases; nucleotides not matched to a gene: 6. CDR1 is KGHDR, CDR2 SFDVKD, per germline. In DNA form, the CDR3 reads TGTGCCACCGGATCCGGGACAGGGGACAATGAGCAGTTCTTC. Translation gives CATGSGTGDNEQFF.